What follows are 24 T cell receptor beta chains derived from one specimen sequenced in a study of CD8 T cells in Susac syndrome (dated by TCRdb to the late 2010s). The library was prepared using the immunoSEQ multiplex PCR assay. RNA was extracted with the RNeasy kit and about 0.5 to 1 ug was reverse transcribed using random hexamers. TCRdb took the public reads, trimmed them with fastp at Q25, ran MiXCR for clone calling and kept in-frame beta chains. Each CDR3 protein gets just one entry, which takes the most common genes and DNA from the rows behind it. A total of fewer than 70,000 distinct CDR3 sequences appear in this sample, roughly 94% of them only once. The top ten clonotypes cover over 0.2% of the sample. The sample comprised CD8+ T cells from PBMCs. Receptors originate from a human donor in good health.

This chain joins TRBV28 and TRBJ2-7, with D perhaps TRBD1 (8 bases). V was shortened by 5 bases and J by 5 bases, with 19 bases between the two germline ends. The CDR3 runs 15 residues. Germline V gene lookup returns CDR1 MDHEN and CDR2 SYDVKM. DNA of the CDR3: TGTGCCAGCAGTCGCGCGGGAGACAGGGGTCACGAGCAGTACGTC. Protein: CASSRAGDRGHEQYV.

This chain joins TRBV2 and TRBJ2-1; D gene unclear. This CDR3 region has 13 residues. The ends were cut back, 6 bases at V and 2 bases at J, with 8 bases in the middle. Per germline, CDR1 SNHLY and CDR2 FYNNEI. CDR3 DNA sequence: TGTGCCAGCAGCAGTTGGACCTACAATGAGCAGTTCTTC. Translating gives CASSSWTYNEQFF.

The chain combines TRBV19 with TRBJ2-2; weak D call: TRBD2 (5 bases). CDR1 and CDR2 (germline): LNHDA, SQIVND (reference sequence). V was pared by 8 bases and J by 5 bases, with 12 bases between. CDR3 size: 13 residues. The CDR3 DNA follows: TGTGCCAGTCCCCGGGGAGAAACCGGGGAGCTGTTTTTT. This sequence encodes CASPRGETGELFF.

The chain couples TRBV9 to TRBJ2-1, with D perhaps being TRBD1 or TRBD2 (6 bases each). V was cut by 3 bases and J by 10 bases, with 11 bases left in between. The CDR3 is 12 residues long. The germline CDR1 and CDR2 sequences are SGDLS and YYNGEE. CDR3 in DNA: TGTGCCAGCAGCGAGGGGGGTTGGGAGCAGTTCTTC. Translation: CASSEGGWEQFF. The whole variable domain, remainder taken from reference TRBV9 and TRBJ2-1, is DSGVTQTPKHLITATGQRVTLRCSPRSGDLSVYWYQQSLDQGLQFLIQYYNGEERAKGNILERFSAQQFPDLHSELNLSSLELGDSALYFCASSEGGWEQFFGPGTRLTVL.

The V and J genes are TRBV28 and TRBJ1-1; 7 bases match TRBD1. The length of the CDR3 is 13 residues. V gave up 7 bases and J gave up 5 bases; unmatched junction bases: 7. Per the germline V gene, CDR1 is MDHEN and CDR2 is SYDVKM. This CDR3 is CASKLAGGTEAFF. The CDR3 region has the DNA TGTGCCAGCAAGTTGGCAGGGGGGACTGAAGCTTTCTTT.

The chain recombines TRBV19 with TRBJ1-1; 7 nucleotides line up with TRBD1. CDR1 is LNHDA and CDR2 is SQIVND in the germline V gene (reference sequence). The CDR3 totals 15 residues. V lost 5 bases and J lost 2; bases outside the gene matches: 8. This CDR3 reads CASSDGGQLNTEAFF. The CDR3 DNA reads TGTGCCAGTAGTGACGGGGGACAGCTAAACACTGAAGCTTTCTTT. Drawing the rest from reference TRBV19 and TRBJ1-1, the complete variable domain is DGGITQSPKYLFRKEGQNVTLSCEQNLNHDAMYWYRQDPGQGLRLIYYSQIVNDFQKGDIAEGYSVSREKKESFPLTVTSAQKNPTAFYLCASSDGGQLNTEAFFGQGTRLTVV.

This chain connects TRBV30 to TRBJ1-4, with 7 bases aligning to TRBD1. CDR1 and CDR2 (germline): GTSNPN, SVGIG (reference sequence). Unmatched junction bases numbered 0, after V lost 4 bases and J lost 1 base. The CDR3 runs 13 residues. This CDR3 is CAWTGGTNEKLFF. CDR3 nucleotides: TGTGCCTGGACAGGGGGAACTAATGAAAAACTGTTTTTT.

The V call is TRBV29-1, the J call TRBJ2-1, with D perhaps TRBD2 (6 bases). CDR1 is SQVTM, CDR2 ANQGSEA, per germline. V lost 4 bases and J lost 2, with 12 bases in between. The CDR3 runs 14 residues. The CDR3 sequence is CSVAGGVTYNEQFF. The DNA for the CDR3 is TGCAGCGTTGCAGGAGGGGTAACCTACAATGAGCAGTTCTTC.

This clonotype is a singleton in its sample. The rearrangement links TRBV9 to TRBJ2-1; TRBD1 matches at 9 bases. From germline, CDR1 is SGDLS and CDR2 YYNGEE. J was trimmed by 6 bases and V by 0 bases; bases with no gene match: 10. The CDR3 has 17 amino acids. The CDR3 is CASSVAGQGIRGNEQFF. DNA of the CDR3: TGTGCCAGCAGCGTAGCCGGACAGGGGATCAGAGGCAATGAGCAGTTCTTC.

V gene TRBV11-2 combines with J gene TRBJ2-3; D gene ambiguous. The CDR3 loop spans 13 amino acids. Germline CDR1 and CDR2: SGHAT and FQNNGV. V was trimmed by 0 bases and J by 5 bases, leaving 6 bases between them. In DNA form, the CDR3 reads TGTGCCAGCAGCTTAGAGCTTTTAGATACGCAGTATTTT. It specifies CASSLELLDTQYF.

The V and J genes are TRBV7-8 and TRBJ1-1; the D gene is possibly TRBD1 (5 bases). The CDR3 runs 17 residues. The germline V gene encodes CDR1 SGHVS and CDR2 FQNEAQ. Trimming cost V 2 bases and J 6 bases, with 22 bases left between them. In nucleotides, the CDR3 is TGTGCCAGCAGCTTATTAGTGGGTAGGAGGGGATGGCCTGAAGCTTTCTTT. As protein: CASSLLVGRRGWPEAFF. Using reference TRBV7-8 and TRBJ1-1 for the parts outside the CDR3, the full variable domain is GAGVSQSPRYKVAKRGQDVALRCDPISGHVSLFWYQQALGQGPEFLTYFQNEAQLDKSGLPSDRFFAERPEGSVSTLKIQRTQQEDSAVYLCASSLLVGRRGWPEAFFGQGTRLTVV.

This sequence joins TRBV12-3 or TRBV12-4 and TRBJ2-7; TRBD2 matches 9 bases. This CDR3 has 17 residues. Trimming at V came to 6 bases and at J to 6 bases, leaving 18 bases not matched to a gene. The CDR3 DNA is TGTGCCAGCAGCCCCGGTGGTAGCGGGGGCCCTATTACCGAGCAGTACTTC. Protein: CASSPGGSGGPITEQYF.

This chain connects TRBV29-1 to TRBJ2-3; the match to TRBD2 covers 11 bases. The CDR3 runs to 15 residues. Germline CDR1 and CDR2: SQVTM and ANQGSEA. V shed 4 bases, J shed 3 bases, and the junction held 6 bases outside the gene matches. The CDR3 coding sequence is TGCAGCGTTGGTAGCGGGGGGGCCAGGACAGATACGCAGTATTTT. Protein sequence: CSVGSGGARTDTQYF.

The chain joins TRBV2 to TRBJ2-7; D may be TRBD1 (5 bases). CDR1 is SNHLY, CDR2 FYNNEI, per germline. V lost 6 bases to trimming and J lost 0 bases, with 12 bases between them. The CDR3 is 14 residues long. The CDR3 protein is CASRVPGSSYEQYF. The CDR3 DNA is TGTGCCAGCAGAGTTCCAGGGTCCTCCTACGAGCAGTACTTC.

V usage is TRBV28 and J usage is TRBJ2-1; TRBD1 matches at 7 bases. Germline V gene lookup returns CDR1 MDHEN and CDR2 SYDVKM. CDR3 length: 17 residues. The J segment lost 5 bases and the V segment lost 5 bases, leaving 15 bases of the junction unmatched. The CDR3: CASSLTLQGTVHNEQFF. The CDR3 DNA sequence: TGTGCCAGCAGTCTAACGCTACAGGGGACGGTCCACAATGAGCAGTTCTTC.

V and J are TRBV12-3 or TRBV12-4 and TRBJ2-3; D tentatively fits TRBD1 or TRBD2 (5 bases each). The ends were cut back, 6 bases at V and 0 bases at J, with 13 bases in the middle. This CDR3 comprises 15 residues. The CDR3 here is CASSPRDGSTDTQYF. CDR3 in DNA: TGTGCCAGCAGCCCTAGGGACGGTAGCACAGATACGCAGTATTTT.

The rearrangement links TRBV9 to TRBJ1-4; 8 nucleotides align to TRBD1. Unmatched junction bases numbered 7, after V lost 2 bases and J lost 7 bases. This CDR3 is built from 15 residues. Looked up from germline, CDR1 is SGDLS and CDR2 is YYNGEE. Here the CDR3 DNA reads TGTGCCAGCAGCGTTCAGGGGGCGCCGAGTGAAAAACTGTTTTTT. It encodes CASSVQGAPSEKLFF.

As DNA, the CDR3 is TGTGCCAGCAGCTTGGCCGGCCCCTACGAGCAGTACTTC. Amino acids: CASSLAGPYEQYF. V gene TRBV5-4 combines with J gene TRBJ2-7; D unresolved. V was clipped by 0 bases and J by 2 bases, with 6 bases between them. The CDR3 totals 13 residues. Germline V CDR1 and CDR2: SGHNT, YYREEE (reference sequence). Using reference TRBV5-4 and TRBJ2-7 for the parts outside the CDR3, the full variable domain is ETGVTQSPTHLIKTRGQQVTLRCSSQSGHNTVSWYQQALGQGPQFIFQYYREEENGRGNFPPRFSGLQFPNYSSELNVNALELDDSALYLCASSLAGPYEQYFGPGTRLTVT.

CDR3 in amino acids: CATSRDFTSSYEQYF. The CDR3 DNA reads as TGTGCCACCAGCAGAGATTTTACGTCCTCCTACGAGCAGTACTTC. The J gene is TRBJ2-7, the V gene TRBV15; D ambiguous. Trimming pared 0 bases from V and 0 bases from J, leaving 9 bases between. The germline V gene encodes CDR1 LNHNV and CDR2 YYDKDF (reference sequence). The CDR3 is made up of 15 amino acids.

This rearrangement joins TRBV29-1 to TRBJ2-1; no definite D call. The V end was cut by 4 bases, the J end by 9 bases, with 19 bases between. Germline V CDR1 and CDR2: SQVTM, ANQGSEA. This CDR3 is 14 amino acids long. The chain's CDR3 is CSVVATSGVGEQFF. For the CDR3, the DNA is TGCAGCGTTGTTGCTACCAGTGGGGTCGGTGAGCAGTTCTTC.

The chain joins TRBV5-1 to TRBJ2-7; D unclear. The germline gives CDR1 SGHRS, CDR2 YFSETQ. Trimming took off 0 bases at V and 2 bases at J, with 9 bases between the two ends. The CDR3 is 14 amino acids. Here the CDR3 reads CASSLEAEPYEQYF. CDR3 coding DNA: TGCGCCAGCAGCTTGGAGGCAGAACCCTACGAGCAGTACTTC.

The chain combines TRBV6-6 with TRBJ2-1; 8 nucleotides match TRBD1. V gave up 7 bases and J gave up 9 bases; unmatched junction bases: 14. Per germline, CDR1 MNHNY and CDR2 SVGAGI (reference sequence). The CDR3 contains 15 residues. DNA of the CDR3: TGTGCCAGCACCGTCCCGGGACAGGAATTTGGTGAGCAGTTCTTC. Translation: CASTVPGQEFGEQFF.

V and J are TRBV5-1 and TRBJ1-1, with D possibly TRBD1 on 5 matching bases. Trimming took 7 bases from V and 1 from J, leaving 17 bases between them. Germline CDR1 and CDR2: SGHRS and YFSETQ. The CDR3 consists of 15 residues. The CDR3 DNA is TGCGCCAGCCTAACACATCGGGACGGGAACACTGAAGCTTTCTTT. Translation: CASLTHRDGNTEAFF.

V and J are TRBV19 and TRBJ1-1; D is possibly TRBD1 (6 bases). Germline loops: CDR1 LNHDA, CDR2 SQIVND (reference sequence). The CDR3 totals 16 residues. Trimming took off 3 bases at V and 4 bases at J, with 18 bases between the two ends. The CDR3 spells CASSIAGQSVGTEAFF. The CDR3 nucleotides read TGTGCCAGTAGTATTGCTGGACAGTCCGTCGGCACTGAAGCTTTCTTT.